The rows below give T cell receptor beta chains drawn from one sample of a study of blood T cell repertoires in COVID-19. Some clones are missing from TCRdb's copy, which holds only in-frame ones; the method was immunoSEQ multiplex PCR. The profile shows some 96,000 clones, about 80% of them singletons. Sequencing was performed on peripheral blood. All receptors derive from a man in his 70s with active or convalescent COVID-19. The CDR3 runs from the conserved cysteine through the conserved F or W. A D gene is named only where the DNA matches it firmly. The size entry is marked missing in some rows and otherwise reads once, few, many or a size class.

TRBJ2-7 | . | . | TRBV7-2 | CASSLQTDSYEQYF | TGTGCCAGCAGCTTACAGACAGACTCCTACGAGCAGTACTTC
TRBJ1-4 | . | . | TRBV29-1 | CSVRANEKLFF | TGCAGCGTTCGGGCTAATGAAAAACTGTTTTTT
TRBJ2-1 | . | . | TRBV9 | CASSDDRTLYNEQFF | TGTGCCAGCAGCGATGACAGAACCCTTTACAATGAGCAGTTCTTC
TRBJ2-3 | TRBD2 | few | TRBV5-6 | CASSFGDYTDTQYF | TGTGCCAGCAGCTTTGGGGACTACACAGATACGCAGTATTTT
TRBJ1-1 | . | . | TRBV27 | CASSLSSVMNTEAFF | TGTGCCAGCAGTTTATCGTCAGTCATGAACACTGAAGCTTTCTTT
TRBJ1-1 | TRBD1 | . | TRBV19 | CASRMTIPGQGAEAFF | TGTGCCAGTCGTATGACTATACCGGGACAGGGAGCTGAAGCTTTCTTT
TRBJ1-6 | . | . | TRBV7-8 | CASSTGTPSSYNSPLHF | TGTGCCAGCAGCACAGGGACGCCGAGCTCCTATAATTCACCCCTCCACTTT
TRBJ1-2 | TRBD1 | few | TRBV7-9 | CASSSPGQIYGYTF | TGTGCCAGCAGCTCCCCGGGACAGATCTATGGCTACACCTTC
TRBJ2-5 | . | . | TRBV28 | CASSLGALQETQYF | TGTGCCAGCAGCCTTGGGGCCCTCCAAGAGACCCAGTACTTC
TRBJ2-7 | . | . | TRBV7-9 | CASSLVNRPSYEQYF | TGTGCCAGCAGCTTAGTGAACAGGCCCTCCTACGAGCAGTACTTC
TRBJ2-1 | . | . | TRBV24-1 | CATSQRNEQFF | TGTGCCACCAGTCAGCGGAATGAGCAGTTCTTC